The 29 T cell receptor beta chains presented below share a single source sample, sequenced in a study of CD8 T cells in ankylosing spondylitis. Study-level results: A TCR beta motif made of fewer than 10 highly homologous variants seemed typical of ankylosing spondylitis blood.

Via MiXCR, TCRdb re-called the 5' RACE reads, giving one row per CDR3 protein. The sample yields 700,000 or so distinct CDR3 sequences, 15% to 20% seen once. These receptors have no identified antigens. Sequencing used blood, either unsorted or a sorted T cell fraction (not recorded which). These receptors originate from a male donor with ankylosing spondylitis.

The chain combines TRBV7-7 with TRBJ2-3, with 8 positions matching TRBD1. V was pared by 3 bases and J by 11 bases, with 7 bases of the junction left unmatched. CDR3 length: 13 residues. Per germline, CDR1 SSHAT and CDR2 FNYEAQ (reference sequence). The CDR3 reads CASSFSTGGQQYF. DNA of the CDR3: TGTGCCAGCAGCTTCTCAACAGGGGGACAGCAGTATTTT.

This clonotype was seen repeatedly, ten times or more. The J gene is TRBJ1-5, the V gene TRBV29-1; D unclear. The CDR3 loop spans 14 amino acids. The germline V gene has CDR1 SQVTM and CDR2 ANQGSEA. V lost 6 bases and J lost 7, with 19 bases in between. The CDR3 loop is CSVTGTRSCQPQHF. DNA of the CDR3: TGCAGCGTCACCGGAACGCGAAGTTGCCAGCCCCAGCATTTT.

This chain links TRBV12-3 or TRBV12-4 with TRBJ2-7; D gene uncertain. This CDR3 region has 14 residues. Trimming took off 4 bases at V and 2 bases at J, with 12 bases between the two ends. DNA of the CDR3: TGTGCCAGCAGTTCCGACACTCTAGCCTACGAGCAGTACTTC. Translated: CASSSDTLAYEQYF.

This clonotype was observed a handful of times. This chain joins TRBV20-1 and TRBJ2-7, with TRBD2 matching 8 bases. This CDR3 comprises 15 residues. CDR1 is DFQATT and CDR2 is SNEGSKA in the germline V gene (reference sequence). After removal of 0 bases from V and 3 bases from J, the junction contained 7 bases not matched to a gene. For the CDR3, the DNA is TGCAGTGCTAGAGATTCTACTAGCGGATACTACGAGCAGTACTTC. Protein product: CSARDSTSGYYEQYF.

The table lists this clonotype with a few counts. This chain joins TRBV5-5 and TRBJ2-7; 8 nucleotides agree with TRBD2. CDR1 and CDR2 (germline): SGHKS, YYEKEE (reference sequence). The CDR3 loop spans 16 amino acids. The junction had 12 bases not matched to a gene; V was cut back by 4 bases and J by 3 bases. The CDR3 DNA is TGTGCCAGCAGCCTAATTGCCGGGACTAGTATCTACGAGCAGTACTTC. Its translation: CASSLIAGTSIYEQYF.

This clonotype occurred a few times. The V gene is TRBV12-3 or TRBV12-4, the J gene TRBJ1-1, with no clear D. The V end lost 6 bases, the J end lost 3 bases, and 17 bases lay between the germline ends. This CDR3 has 15 amino acids. CDR3 in amino acids: CASSPPRGGHTEAFF. The CDR3 DNA sequence: TGTGCCAGCAGCCCCCCCCGGGGAGGGCACACTGAAGCTTTCTTT.

The chain carries TRBV20-1 and TRBJ1-2, with 7 bases matching TRBD1. The CDR3 is 14 amino acids. V gave up 4 bases and J gave up 4 bases; unmatched junction bases: 9. Germline CDR1 and CDR2: DFQATT and SNEGSKA (reference sequence). The CDR3 loop is CSANERGPVYGYTF. The DNA of the CDR3 is TGCAGTGCTAACGAAAGGGGGCCGGTCTATGGCTACACCTTC.

Worth noting for this clonotype: Relative to the germline gene, one junction end is altered; a read error may explain this. This chain uses TRBV6-2 or TRBV6-3 with TRBJ2-7; maybe TRBD1 (5 bases). Per the germline V gene, CDR1 is MNHEY and CDR2 is SVGEGT. There are 12 residues in the CDR3. In nucleotides, the CDR3 is TGTGACAGCACTGTTACAGGCTACGAGCAGTACTTC. Protein product: CDSTVTGYEQYF.

This clonotype occurred a few times. The V gene is TRBV20-1, the J gene TRBJ1-2; D may be TRBD1 (5 bases). Trimming removed 0 bases at V and 4 bases at J, with 9 bases between. CDR3 length: 13 amino acids. The germline CDR1 and CDR2 sequences are DFQATT and SNEGSKA (reference sequence). CDR3 sequence reads: CSARESGLYGYTF. Here the CDR3 DNA reads TGCAGTGCTAGAGAGTCAGGGCTCTATGGCTACACCTTC.

This clonotype has only a few counts. The gene calls are TRBV4-1 and TRBJ2-7; D perhaps matches TRBD1 (5 bases). Germline CDR1 MGHRA, CDR2 YSYEKL. The CDR3 consists of 14 residues. Trimming took 0 bases from V and 3 from J, leaving 9 bases between them. CDR3: CASSQDDSYYEQYF. CDR3 sequence (DNA): TGCGCCAGCAGCCAAGATGACAGTTACTACGAGCAGTACTTC.

This clonotype occurred many times. The rearrangement joins TRBV12-3 or TRBV12-4 to TRBJ1-4; D not resolved. The CDR3 has 11 residues. V shed 2 bases and J shed 8 bases, with 3 bases lying between them. The CDR3 region has the DNA TGTGCCAGCAGTTTATCCGAAAAACTGTTTTTT. Its protein is CASSLSEKLFF.

This clonotype was counted only a few times. The rearrangement joins TRBV12-3 or TRBV12-4 to TRBJ1-1; no definite D call. The CDR3 runs 11 residues. V gave up 4 bases and J gave up 6 bases, with 6 bases separating them. The CDR3 is CASSYLAEAFF. The DNA for the CDR3 is TGTGCCAGCAGTTACTTGGCTGAAGCTTTCTTT.

The J gene is TRBJ2-5, the V gene TRBV19; D not resolved. Trimming shortened V by 3 bases and J by 3 bases, and 14 bases separated the two germline ends. CDR1 is LNHDA and CDR2 is SQIVND in the germline V gene (reference sequence). The CDR3 is 15 amino acids. The CDR3 DNA reads TGTGCCAGTAGTATTTCCCCCGACCCAAAAGAGACCCAGTACTTC. Protein product: CASSISPDPKETQYF.

The sample holds a few counts of this clonotype. The V call is TRBV12-3 or TRBV12-4, the J call TRBJ2-7; D remains unclear. V lost 5 bases to trimming and J lost 6 bases, with 8 bases between them. This CDR3 region has 11 residues. CDR3 in DNA: TGTGCCAGCAGTGTAACAGCCGAGCAGTACTTC. Its translation is CASSVTAEQYF.

The table lists this clonotype with a few counts. This sequence joins TRBV7-8 and TRBJ2-7, with D perhaps matching TRBD1 or TRBD2 (5 bases each). Germline assignment: CDR1 SGHVS and CDR2 FQNEAQ. V lost 5 bases, J lost 6 bases, and 11 bases lay in between. The CDR3 has 12 amino acids. The DNA for the CDR3 is TGTGCCAGCAGCCTTCCAGGGAGCGAGCAGTACTTC. Protein product: CASSLPGSEQYF.

This clonotype was seen many times. This chain joins TRBV9 and TRBJ1-3, with D perhaps TRBD1 (6 bases). Between the trimmed V and J ends, which lost 0 bases and 4 bases, there was a span of 11 bases. This CDR3 comprises 15 residues. The germline V gene has CDR1 SGDLS and CDR2 YYNGEE. This CDR3 reads CASSVGQARGNTIYF. CDR3 in DNA: TGTGCCAGCAGCGTAGGACAGGCGCGAGGAAACACCATATATTTT.

This clonotype showed up many times. The rearrangement joins TRBV29-1 to TRBJ1-4, with D possibly TRBD1 on 5 matching bases. Trimming took off 1 base at V and 7 bases at J, with 10 bases between the two ends. The CDR3 length is 13 residues. Germline V gene sequence: CDR1 SQVTM, CDR2 ANQGSEA. CDR3 DNA sequence: TGCAGCGTTGAAGGAGGGGAAGTTGAAAAACTGTTTTTT. Amino acid sequence: CSVEGGEVEKLFF.

The V gene is TRBV20-1, the J gene TRBJ2-4; the match to TRBD1 covers 7 bases. Germline CDR1 and CDR2: DFQATT and SNEGSKA (reference sequence). This CDR3 is built from 14 residues. Trimming removed 5 bases from V and 6 bases from J; junction bases left unmatched: 10. The CDR3 DNA sequence: TGCAGTGCTCGGACCGGGACAGCGCGAAACATTCAGTACTTC. It encodes CSARTGTARNIQYF.

The chain has TRBV7-2 and TRBJ1-4; 9 nucleotides align to TRBD1. Germline V CDR1 and CDR2: SGHTA, FQGNSA. The CDR3 sequence is 14 residues long. V lost 4 bases and J lost 7; bases outside the gene matches: 4. CDR3 sequence: CASSSDRGAEKLFF. Written as DNA, the CDR3 is TGTGCCAGCAGCTCGGACAGGGGAGCTGAAAAACTGTTTTTT.

The chain joins TRBV27 to TRBJ2-7; no clear D gene. Trimming pared 0 bases from V and 0 bases from J, leaving 6 bases between. The CDR3 runs 14 residues. Germline CDR1 and CDR2: MNHEY and SMNVEV (reference sequence). The CDR3 nucleotides read TGTGCCAGCAGTTTATCGACTGGCTCCTACGAGCAGTACTTC. Its translation: CASSLSTGSYEQYF.

This clonotype was seen ten or more times. The chain recombines TRBV29-1 with TRBJ2-7, with unresolved D. The germline V gene encodes CDR1 SQVTM and CDR2 ANQGSEA. The CDR3 length is 12 residues. V was cut by 6 bases and J by 6 bases, with 15 bases left in between. The CDR3 region has the DNA TGCAGCGTCCGACCGGCAGGTCTCGAGCAGTACTTC. This gives the protein CSVRPAGLEQYF.

The rearrangement joins TRBV12-3 or TRBV12-4 to TRBJ1-2; 9 bases fit TRBD1. This CDR3 comprises 14 residues. Trimming cost V 6 bases and J 6 bases; bases outside gene matches: 8. CDR3 DNA: TGTGCCAGCAGACCCCTTGGGACAGGGCATGGCTACACCTTC. This codes for CASRPLGTGHGYTF.

Only a few counts were recorded for this clonotype. The CDR3 spells CASSWTSAYEQYF. The DNA of the CDR3 is TGTGCCAGCAGCTGGACTAGCGCCTACGAGCAGTACTTC. This sequence joins TRBV5-5 and TRBJ2-7, with 9 bases aligning to TRBD2. V trimming: 3 bases; J trimming: 2 bases; junction bases outside the gene matches: 0. The germline gives CDR1 SGHKS, CDR2 YYEKEE (reference sequence). The CDR3 spans 13 residues.

This clonotype was picked up many times. This rearrangement joins TRBV5-1 to TRBJ2-2; maybe TRBD2 (5 bases). CDR3 length: 15 residues. Germline V gene lookup returns CDR1 SGHRS and CDR2 YFSETQ. The DNA for the CDR3 is TGCGTGAGTTCCCCCAAGACCGGGGACACCGGGGAGCTGTTTTTT. The encoded protein is CVSSPKTGDTGELFF.

Only a few counts were recorded for this clonotype. The chain couples TRBV14 to TRBJ2-7, with D uncertain. The germline V gene encodes CDR1 SGHDN and CDR2 FVKESK. There are 12 residues in the CDR3. The ends were cut back, 3 bases at V and 3 bases at J, with 6 bases in the middle. CDR3 loop: CASSQFNYEQYF. The CDR3 DNA reads as TGTGCCAGCAGCCAGTTTAACTACGAGCAGTACTTC.

The J gene is TRBJ2-5, the V gene TRBV7-9, with 7 bases aligning to TRBD2. CDR1 and CDR2 (germline): SEHNR, FQNEAQ (reference sequence). V shed 4 bases and J 4 bases; nucleotides not matched to a gene: 12. The CDR3 runs 16 residues. CDR3 DNA: TGTGCCAGCAGCTCAGCGGGGAGGGACCCTTCAGAGACCCAGTACTTC. Translating gives CASSSAGRDPSETQYF.

This clonotype turned up a few times. The chain combines TRBV12-3 or TRBV12-4 with TRBJ2-6, with 8 nucleotides matching TRBD2. The CDR3 is made up of 13 amino acids. J gave up 2 bases and V 11 bases, and 2 bases lay outside the gene matches. The CDR3 sequence: CASGGPGANVLTF. The CDR3 coding sequence is TGTGCCTCGGGAGGGCCTGGGGCCAACGTCCTGACTTTC.

This clonotype was found a few times. V is TRBV20-1 and J is TRBJ2-4; D is unresolved. The CDR3 is 15 amino acids. Trimming cost V 0 bases and J 1 base, with 10 bases left between them. Germline V CDR1 and CDR2: DFQATT, SNEGSKA (reference sequence). CDR3: CSARDGNRAKNIQYF. The CDR3 DNA reads as TGCAGTGCTAGAGATGGGAATAGGGCCAAAAACATTCAGTACTTC.

This sequence joins TRBV15 and TRBJ2-6, with 9 positions matching TRBD1. Germline CDR1 LNHNV, CDR2 YYDKDF (reference sequence). The CDR3 has 17 amino acids. Trimming took 5 bases from V and 0 from J; bases not matched to a gene: 5. Written as DNA, the CDR3 is TGTGCCACCAGCGGCGGGACAGGGCGCTCTGGGGCCAACGTCCTGACTTTC. This codes for CATSGGTGRSGANVLTF.